Listed here are 9 T cell receptor beta chains from one sample, sequenced in a study of graft-versus-host responses after intestinal transplantation. These receptors are not linked to any known antigen. Profiling relied on immunoSEQ multiplex PCR, and the TCRdb table lists in-frame clones only, not all of them. The table has 30,000 to 40,000 clones, more than 85% seen once. Sequenced material: unstimulated CD8+ T cells sorted from spleen or lymph node cells, taken before transplant. The receptors were sampled from a human donor who was the organ donor for an intestinal transplant.

This chain connects TRBV7-9 to TRBJ2-5; D is unresolved. CDR1 and CDR2 (germline): SEHNR, FQNEAQ (reference sequence). Trimming cost V 1 base and J 3 bases, with 3 bases left between them. The CDR3 loop spans 12 amino acids. CDR3 in DNA: TGTGCCAGCAGCTTAGGCAAAGAGACCCAGTACTTC. Translation: CASSLGKETQYF.

The genes are TRBV5-1 and TRBJ2-2; the match to TRBD1 covers 8 bases. Germline CDR1 and CDR2: SGHRS and YFSETQ. This CDR3 has 15 residues. Trimming cost V 3 bases and J 2 bases; bases outside gene matches: 3. CDR3 residues: CASSSDRANTGELFF. CDR3 sequence (DNA): TGCGCCAGCAGCTCGGACAGGGCAAACACCGGGGAGCTGTTTTTT.

CDR3 DNA: TGTGCCAGCAGTGATACAGGGGCAACTAATGAAAAACTGTTTTTT. Translation: CASSDTGATNEKLFF. This chain uses TRBV25-1 with TRBJ1-4; 7 nucleotides align to TRBD1. The CDR3 is 15 residues long. The J segment lost 0 bases and the V segment lost 3 bases, leaving 1 base of the junction unmatched. Germline V lookup: CDR1 MGHDK, CDR2 SYGVNS.

The chain links TRBV5-4 to TRBJ2-2; a possible D gene is TRBD2 (5 bases). V was shortened by 0 bases and J by 4 bases, with 10 bases between the two germline ends. The CDR3 is 15 amino acids. Germline V gene data show CDR1 as SGHNT and CDR2 as YYREEE (reference sequence). In DNA form, the CDR3 reads TGTGCCAGCAGCTTGGGGGGAGACGGCACCGGGGAGCTGTTTTTT. Protein: CASSLGGDGTGELFF.

The rearrangement joins TRBV2 to TRBJ2-7, with D possibly called TRBD1 or TRBD2 (5 bases each). V lost 4 bases, J lost 9 bases, and 19 bases lay in between. The CDR3 length is 14 residues. Germline V lookup: CDR1 SNHLY, CDR2 FYNNEI. This CDR3 reads CASSGPGPPPGQYF. DNA of the CDR3: TGTGCCAGCAGTGGCCCGGGACCACCCCCGGGGCAGTACTTC.

This chain connects TRBV28 to TRBJ2-2, with D possibly being TRBD1 (6 bases). Germline CDR1 reads MDHEN; CDR2 reads SYDVKM. CDR3 length equals 18 residues. With 5 bases removed from V and 2 bases from J, the gap between germline ends came to 21 bases. CDR3 DNA: TGTGCCAGCAGTCGAAAAGAGAAACCGACAGGAAACACCGGGGAGCTGTTTTTT. Translated: CASSRKEKPTGNTGELFF. Full variable domain (rest looked up from reference TRBV28 and TRBJ2-2): DVKVTQSSRYLVKRTGEKVFLECVQDMDHENMFWYRQDPGLGLRLIYFSYDVKMKEKGDIPEGYSVSREKKERFSLILESASTNQTSMYLCASSRKEKPTGNTGELFFGEGSRLTVL.

This chain connects TRBV5-1 to TRBJ2-7, with D perhaps given as TRBD1 or TRBD2 (5 bases each). With 3 bases removed from V and 5 bases from J, the gap between germline ends came to 9 bases. CDR1 and CDR2 from the germline V gene are SGHRS and YFSETQ. The CDR3 loop spans 12 amino acids. CDR3 protein: CASSYRGDEQYF. CDR3 bases: TGCGCCAGCAGCTATAGGGGAGACGAGCAGTACTTC.

This chain connects TRBV19 to TRBJ1-5; D call uncertain. From germline, CDR1 is LNHDA and CDR2 SQIVND (reference sequence). CDR3 size: 13 residues. Trimming shortened V by 10 bases and J by 5 bases, and 15 bases separated the two germline ends. The CDR3 DNA is TGTGCCACCCTCGCCGCTATTGATCAGCCCCAGCATTTT. Translating it yields CATLAAIDQPQHF.

V usage is TRBV9 and J usage is TRBJ2-7, with D unresolved. Germline V gene data show CDR1 as SGDLS and CDR2 as YYNGEE. V lost 0 bases, J lost 6 bases, and 1 base lay in between. The length of the CDR3 is 10 residues. The chain's CDR3 is CASSVGEQYF. Written as DNA, the CDR3 is TGTGCCAGCAGCGTAGGCGAGCAGTACTTC.